The clone carrying this T cell receptor beta chain was counted at least ten times. Its antigen is unknown. A library prepared for alpha chains yielded this beta chain as an off-target read; its size is of little meaning. Sample time point: sample taken at primary tumor resection. Donation came from roughly 72 patients with untreated early-stage non-small cell lung cancer. Without sorting, whole RNA was sequenced from tumor, nontumor lung or frozen PBMC. CDR1 DFQATT and CDR2 SNEGSKA come from the germline V gene (reference sequence). V was clipped by 3 bases and J by 3 bases; unmatched bases: 0. The CDR3 is made up of 13 amino acids. The sample belongs to a study of spatial heterogeneity in lung cancer. Turning to the study itself: Within raw reads, each unique TCR and UMI combination appeared on average more than ten times.

Using its own MiXCR run on the 5' RACE reads, TCRdb lists one record per CDR3 protein. The sample shows under 8,000 distinct CDR3 sequences, roughly 12% of them seen only once. General study results and limits: Within tumors, counts of expanded alpha and beta TCRs tracked tumor mutation counts.

This chain links TRBV20-1 with TRBJ1-1, with 11 bases that match TRBD1. The clonotype comes from a male donor with early-stage non-small cell lung cancer. Sample: lung tumor tissue, taken at surgery. CDR3 sequence: CSARDRGHTEAFF. The DNA of the CDR3 is TGCAGTGCTAGGGACAGGGGGCACACTGAAGCTTTCTTT.